This entry lists 5 T cell receptor beta chains sequenced from one sample in a study of cytomegalovirus exposure and HLA in healthy donors. Using immunoSEQ multiplex PCR, the repertoire was profiled, and TCRdb retains in-frame clones only, with some absent. The sample has 150,000 or so clones; roughly 84% are singletons. Sequencing used PBMCs. Receptor source: a man aged 25-40 years in good health and CMV-seropositive.

The chain recombines TRBV28 with TRBJ2-5; 8 bases align to TRBD1. V lost 6 bases, J lost 3 bases, and 3 bases stayed unmatched. This CDR3 region has 13 residues. The V gene's germline CDR1 is MDHEN and CDR2 SYDVKM. CDR3 bases: TGTGCCAGCAGACAGACAGGGGAAGAGACCCAGTACTTC. It encodes CASRQTGEETQYF.

The J gene is TRBJ1-5, the V gene TRBV28; TRBD1 is a possible D gene (6 bases). The V and J ends lost 5 bases and 3 bases respectively, with 20 bases between them. CDR1 and CDR2 from the germline V gene are MDHEN and SYDVKM. The CDR3 sequence is 17 residues long. For the CDR3, the DNA is TGTGCCAGCAGTCTACGGACAGTCAGCTTCCCCAATCAGCCCCAGCATTTT. Protein product: CASSLRTVSFPNQPQHF.

This clone has just a few counts. This chain connects TRBV30 to TRBJ2-1; 15 bases match TRBD2. Unmatched junction bases numbered 8, after V lost 2 bases and J lost 15 bases. The CDR3 runs to 14 residues. Germline V lookup: CDR1 GTSNPN, CDR2 SVGIG (reference sequence). CDR3 sequence (DNA): TGTGCCTGGAGTTGGGGACTAGCGGGAGGAGTCCCGTTCTTC. Translating it yields CAWSWGLAGGVPFF.

The V and J genes are TRBV13 and TRBJ2-1; a weak D match, TRBD2 (7 bases). The CDR3 length is 15 residues. The ends were cut back, 2 bases at V and 10 bases at J, with 18 bases in the middle. From germline, CDR1 is PRHDT and CDR2 FYEKMQ (reference sequence). The CDR3 loop reads CASSLMGGRGDEQFF. CDR3 sequence (DNA): TGTGCCAGCAGCTTAATGGGTGGGAGGGGGGACGAGCAGTTCTTC.

This clone has more than one count but fewer than ten. The gene calls are TRBV5-6 and TRBJ1-1, with a tentative D call TRBD1 (5 bases). The CDR3 is made up of 13 amino acids. Germline CDR1 is SGHDT and CDR2 is YYEEEE. V was cut by 1 base and J by 4 bases, with 8 bases left in between. The CDR3 region is CASSLRRGTEAFF. CDR3 DNA: TGTGCCAGCAGCTTGAGAAGGGGCACTGAAGCTTTCTTT.